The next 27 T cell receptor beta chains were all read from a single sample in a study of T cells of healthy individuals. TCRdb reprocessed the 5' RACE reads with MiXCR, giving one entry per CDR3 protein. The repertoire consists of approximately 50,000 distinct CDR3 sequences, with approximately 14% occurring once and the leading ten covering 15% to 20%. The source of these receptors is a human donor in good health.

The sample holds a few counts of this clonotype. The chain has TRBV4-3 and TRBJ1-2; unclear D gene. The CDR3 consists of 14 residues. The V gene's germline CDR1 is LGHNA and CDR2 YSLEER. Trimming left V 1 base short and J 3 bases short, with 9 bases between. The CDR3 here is CASSQVVADYGYTF. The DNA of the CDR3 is TGCGCCAGCAGCCAAGTAGTGGCTGACTATGGCTACACCTTC.

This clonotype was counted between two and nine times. CDR3 nucleotide sequence: TGTGCCAGCAGCGAGCCGACAGGGGGGTACGAGCAGTACTTC. Encoded protein: CASSEPTGGYEQYF. This chain uses TRBV7-8 with TRBJ2-7; 9 nucleotides match TRBD1. The ends lost 5 bases at V and 4 bases at J; junction bases unmatched: 6. Germline V gives CDR1 SGHVS, CDR2 FQNEAQ. The CDR3 is 14 amino acids.

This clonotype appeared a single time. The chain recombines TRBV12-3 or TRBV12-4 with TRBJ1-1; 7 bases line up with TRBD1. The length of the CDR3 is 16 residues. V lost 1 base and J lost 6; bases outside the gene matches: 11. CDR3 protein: CASSLEGARGMAEAFF. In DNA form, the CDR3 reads TGTGCCAGCAGTTTAGAAGGGGCCAGGGGGATGGCTGAAGCTTTCTTT.

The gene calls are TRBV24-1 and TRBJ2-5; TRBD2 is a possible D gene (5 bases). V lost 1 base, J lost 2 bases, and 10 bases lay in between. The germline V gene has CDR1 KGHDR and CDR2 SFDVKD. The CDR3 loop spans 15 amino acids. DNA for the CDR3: TGTGCCACCAGTGATTTCCTGGACTCACAAGAGACCCAGTACTTC. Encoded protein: CATSDFLDSQETQYF.

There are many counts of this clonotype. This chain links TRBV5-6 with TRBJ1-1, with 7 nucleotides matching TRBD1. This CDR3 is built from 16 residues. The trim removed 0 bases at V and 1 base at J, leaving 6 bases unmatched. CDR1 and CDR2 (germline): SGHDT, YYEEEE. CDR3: CASSLVAGGQNTEAFF. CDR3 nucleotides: TGTGCCAGCAGCTTGGTGGCAGGGGGACAGAACACTGAAGCTTTCTTT.

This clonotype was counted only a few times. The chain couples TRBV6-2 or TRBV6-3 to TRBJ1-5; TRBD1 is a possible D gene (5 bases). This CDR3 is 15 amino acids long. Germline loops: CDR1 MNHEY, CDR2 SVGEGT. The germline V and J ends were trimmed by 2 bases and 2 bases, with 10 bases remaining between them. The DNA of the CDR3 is TGTGCCAGCAGTTACGGCAGGGAAGGCAATCAGCCCCAGCATTTT. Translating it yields CASSYGREGNQPQHF.

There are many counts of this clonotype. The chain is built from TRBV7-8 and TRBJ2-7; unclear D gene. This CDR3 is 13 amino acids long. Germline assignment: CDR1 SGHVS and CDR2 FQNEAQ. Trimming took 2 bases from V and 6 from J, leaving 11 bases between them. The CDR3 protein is CASSLRSRREQYF. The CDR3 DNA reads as TGTGCCAGCAGCTTAAGGAGTCGTCGCGAGCAGTACTTC.

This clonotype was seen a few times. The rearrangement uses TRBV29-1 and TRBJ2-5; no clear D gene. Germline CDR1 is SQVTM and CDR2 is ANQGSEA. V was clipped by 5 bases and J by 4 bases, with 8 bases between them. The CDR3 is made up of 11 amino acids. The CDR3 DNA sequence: TGCAGCGTTTCATGGGCAGAGACCCAGTACTTC. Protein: CSVSWAETQYF.

CDR3 in DNA: TGCAGTGCTAGAGGACTAGCGCAGACTGGGGCCAACGTCCTGACTTTC. This sequence encodes CSARGLAQTGANVLTF. The chain links TRBV20-1 to TRBJ2-6; TRBD2 matches 8 bases. V dropped 1 base and J dropped 2; count of bases not matched to a gene: 4. Germline CDR1 is DFQATT and CDR2 is SNEGSKA (reference sequence). This CDR3 region has 16 residues.

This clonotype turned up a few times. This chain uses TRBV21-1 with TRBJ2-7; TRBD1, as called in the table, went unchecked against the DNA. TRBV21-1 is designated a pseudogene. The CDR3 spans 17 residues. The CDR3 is CASNLAGGTGKTYEQYF. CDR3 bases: TGTGCCAGCAACCTAGCCGGGGGGACAGGGAAAACCTACGAGCAGTACTTC.

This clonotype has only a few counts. CDR3 DNA: TGTGCCAGCACCCCAGCGGGGGGAAAGCAGTTCTTC. Its translation is CASTPAGGKQFF. The rearrangement links TRBV7-2 to TRBJ2-1; 9 bases map to TRBD2. The CDR3 sequence is 12 residues long. V dropped 7 bases and J dropped 11; count of bases not matched to a gene: 6. The germline V gene encodes CDR1 SGHTA and CDR2 FQGNSA.

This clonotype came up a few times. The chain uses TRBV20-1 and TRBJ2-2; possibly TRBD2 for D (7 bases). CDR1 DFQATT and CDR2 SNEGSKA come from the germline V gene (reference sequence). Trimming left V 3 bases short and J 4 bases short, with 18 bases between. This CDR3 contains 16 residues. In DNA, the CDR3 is TGCAGTGCTAGTTCGTGGGGGGGCGAAGGCACCGGGGAGCTGTTTTTT. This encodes CSASSWGGEGTGELFF.

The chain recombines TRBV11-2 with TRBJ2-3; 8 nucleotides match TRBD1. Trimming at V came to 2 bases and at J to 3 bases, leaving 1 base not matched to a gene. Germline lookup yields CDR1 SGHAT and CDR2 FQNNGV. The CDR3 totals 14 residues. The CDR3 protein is CASSLWTGTDTQYF. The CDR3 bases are TGTGCCAGCAGCTTATGGACAGGGACAGATACGCAGTATTTT.

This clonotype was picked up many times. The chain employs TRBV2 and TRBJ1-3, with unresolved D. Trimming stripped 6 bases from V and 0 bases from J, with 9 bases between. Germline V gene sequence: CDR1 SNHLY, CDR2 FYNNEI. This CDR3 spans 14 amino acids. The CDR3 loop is CASSPTVSGNTIYF. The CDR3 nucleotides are TGTGCCAGCAGCCCGACGGTCTCTGGAAACACCATATATTTT.

The CDR3 region is CSAQLNIQETQYF. The CDR3 DNA reads as TGCAGTGCCCAGCTGAACATACAAGAGACCCAGTACTTC. The chain combines TRBV20-1 with TRBJ2-5; D is unresolved. Trimming took 6 bases from V and 2 from J, leaving 13 bases between them. The CDR3 consists of 13 residues. In germline, CDR1 is DFQATT, CDR2 SNEGSKA (reference sequence).

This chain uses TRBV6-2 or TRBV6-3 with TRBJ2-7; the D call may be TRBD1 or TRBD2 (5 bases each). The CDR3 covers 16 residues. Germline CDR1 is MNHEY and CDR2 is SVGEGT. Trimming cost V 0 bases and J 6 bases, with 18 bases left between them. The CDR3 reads CASSYSTGQVQGEQYF. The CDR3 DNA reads TGTGCCAGCAGTTACTCGACGGGGCAGGTTCAGGGCGAGCAGTACTTC.

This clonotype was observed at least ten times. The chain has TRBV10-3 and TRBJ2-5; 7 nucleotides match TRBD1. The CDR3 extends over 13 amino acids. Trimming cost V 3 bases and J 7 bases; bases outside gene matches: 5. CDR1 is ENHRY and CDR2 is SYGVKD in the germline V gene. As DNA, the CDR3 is TGTGCCATCAGTGATGGGACAGTCGCGACCCAGTACTTC. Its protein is CAISDGTVATQYF.

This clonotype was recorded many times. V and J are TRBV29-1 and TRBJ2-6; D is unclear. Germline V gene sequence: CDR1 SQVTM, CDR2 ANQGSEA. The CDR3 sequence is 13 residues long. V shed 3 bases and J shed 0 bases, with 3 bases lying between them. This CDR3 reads CSVDSSGANVLTF. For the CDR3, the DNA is TGCAGCGTTGACAGCTCTGGGGCCAACGTCCTGACTTTC. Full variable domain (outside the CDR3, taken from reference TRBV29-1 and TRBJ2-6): SAVISQKPSRDICQRGTSLTIQCQVDSQVTMMFWYRQQPGQSLTLIATANQGSEATYESGFVIDKFPISRPNLTFSTLTVSNMSPEDSSIYLCSVDSSGANVLTFGAGSRLTVL.

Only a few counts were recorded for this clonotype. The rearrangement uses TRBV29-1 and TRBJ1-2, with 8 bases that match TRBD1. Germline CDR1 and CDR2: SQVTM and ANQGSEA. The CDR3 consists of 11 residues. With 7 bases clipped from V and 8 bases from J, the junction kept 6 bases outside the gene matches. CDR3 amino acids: CSAGQGGGYTF. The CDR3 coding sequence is TGCAGCGCAGGACAGGGTGGGGGCTACACCTTC.

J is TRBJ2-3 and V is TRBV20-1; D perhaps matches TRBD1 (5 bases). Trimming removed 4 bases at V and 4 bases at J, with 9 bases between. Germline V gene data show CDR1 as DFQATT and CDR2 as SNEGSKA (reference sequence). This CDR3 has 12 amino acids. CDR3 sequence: CSAIQGSDTQYF. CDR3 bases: TGCAGTGCTATTCAGGGTTCAGATACGCAGTATTTT.

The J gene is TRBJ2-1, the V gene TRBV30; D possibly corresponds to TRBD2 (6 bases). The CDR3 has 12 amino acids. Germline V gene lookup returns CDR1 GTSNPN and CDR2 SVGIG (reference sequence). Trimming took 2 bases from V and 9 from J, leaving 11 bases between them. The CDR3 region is CAWSPASVEQFF. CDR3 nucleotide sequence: TGTGCCTGGAGTCCCGCTAGCGTTGAGCAGTTCTTC.

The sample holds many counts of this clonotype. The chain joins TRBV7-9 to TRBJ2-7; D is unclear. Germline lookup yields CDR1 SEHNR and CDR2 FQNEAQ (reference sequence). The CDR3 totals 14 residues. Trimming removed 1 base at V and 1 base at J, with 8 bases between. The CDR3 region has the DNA TGTGCCAGCAGCTTAGTCTACAGTTCCTACGAGCAGTACTTC. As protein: CASSLVYSSYEQYF.

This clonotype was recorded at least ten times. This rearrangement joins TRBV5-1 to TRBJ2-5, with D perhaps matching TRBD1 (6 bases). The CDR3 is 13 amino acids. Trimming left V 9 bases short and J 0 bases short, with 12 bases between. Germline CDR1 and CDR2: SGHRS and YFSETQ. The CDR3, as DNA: TGCGCCACCAGGACAGAGTACCAAGAGACCCAGTACTTC. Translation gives CATRTEYQETQYF.

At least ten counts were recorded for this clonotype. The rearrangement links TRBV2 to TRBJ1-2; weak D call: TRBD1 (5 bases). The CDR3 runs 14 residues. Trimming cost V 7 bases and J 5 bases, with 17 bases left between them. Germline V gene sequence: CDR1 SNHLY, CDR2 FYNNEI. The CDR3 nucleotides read TGTGCCAGCAATATGGTCTCGACAGAATATGGCTACACCTTC. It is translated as CASNMVSTEYGYTF.

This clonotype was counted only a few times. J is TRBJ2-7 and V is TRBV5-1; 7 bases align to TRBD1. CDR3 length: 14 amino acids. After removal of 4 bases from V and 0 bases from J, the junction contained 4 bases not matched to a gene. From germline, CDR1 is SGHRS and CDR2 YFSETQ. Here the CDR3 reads CASSLDRNSYEQYF. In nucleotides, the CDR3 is TGCGCCAGCAGCCTGGACAGGAACTCCTACGAGCAGTACTTC.

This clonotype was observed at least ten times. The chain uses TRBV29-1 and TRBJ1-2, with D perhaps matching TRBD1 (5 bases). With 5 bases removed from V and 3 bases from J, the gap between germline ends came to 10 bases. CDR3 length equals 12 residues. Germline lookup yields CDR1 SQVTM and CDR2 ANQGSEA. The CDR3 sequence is CSVLRGDYGYTF. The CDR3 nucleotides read TGCAGCGTTCTCCGGGGGGACTATGGCTACACCTTC. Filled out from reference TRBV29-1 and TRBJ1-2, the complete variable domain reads SAVISQKPSRDICQRGTSLTIQCQVDSQVTMMFWYRQQPGQSLTLIATANQGSEATYESGFVIDKFPISRPNLTFSTLTVSNMSPEDSSIYLCSVLRGDYGYTFGSGTRLTVV.

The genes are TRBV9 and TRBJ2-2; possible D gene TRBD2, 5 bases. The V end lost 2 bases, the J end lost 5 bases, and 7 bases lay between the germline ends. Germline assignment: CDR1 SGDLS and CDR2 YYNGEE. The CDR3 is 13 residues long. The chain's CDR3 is CASSVGVTGELFF. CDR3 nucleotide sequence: TGTGCCAGCAGCGTCGGGGTTACCGGGGAGCTGTTTTTT.